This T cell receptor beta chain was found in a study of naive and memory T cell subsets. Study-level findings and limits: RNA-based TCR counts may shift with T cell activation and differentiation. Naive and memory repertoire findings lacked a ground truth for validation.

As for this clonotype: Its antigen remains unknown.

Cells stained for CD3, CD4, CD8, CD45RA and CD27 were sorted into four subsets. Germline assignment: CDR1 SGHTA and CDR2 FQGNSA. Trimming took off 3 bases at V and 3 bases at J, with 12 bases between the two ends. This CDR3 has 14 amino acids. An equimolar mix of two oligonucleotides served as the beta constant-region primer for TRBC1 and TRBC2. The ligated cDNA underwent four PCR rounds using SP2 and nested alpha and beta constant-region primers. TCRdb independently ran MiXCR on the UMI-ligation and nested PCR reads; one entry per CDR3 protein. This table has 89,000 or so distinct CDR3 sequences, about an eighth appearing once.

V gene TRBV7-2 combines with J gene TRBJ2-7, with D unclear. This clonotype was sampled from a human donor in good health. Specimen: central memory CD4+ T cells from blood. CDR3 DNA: TGTGCCAGCAGCTTCACACATGGAAACTACGAGCAGTACTTC. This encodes CASSFTHGNYEQYF. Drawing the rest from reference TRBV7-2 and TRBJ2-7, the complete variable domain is GAGVSQSPSNKVTEKGKDVELRCDPISGHTALYWYRQSLGQGLEFLIYFQGNSAPDKSGLPSDRFSAERTGGSVSTLTIQRTQQEDSAVYLCASSFTHGNYEQYFGPGTRLTVT.